The clone carrying this T cell receptor beta chain was picked up a small number of times. Its matching antigen is unknown. Since it is a stray read in a library aimed at alpha chains, this beta chain has a size that is not meaningful. This sample was taken from a study of spatial heterogeneity in lung cancer. For the study at large: Alpha-chain sequences were consistently detected less often than beta-chain sequences. Overall study results and limits: The study found that expanded intratumoral alpha and beta TCR counts tracked tumor mutation counts.

Documented time point: sample taken at primary tumor resection. Sequencing of whole RNA from tumor, nontumor lung or frozen PBMC involved no sorting. TCRdb recomputed calls from the 5' RACE reads with MiXCR, one row per CDR3 protein. The table has 12,000 or so distinct CDR3 sequences, approximately 4.8% seen once. The starting material was lung tumor tissue, obtained at surgery. This receptor was taken from a male donor with early-stage non-small cell lung cancer.

The CDR3 DNA reads TGCGCCAGCAGCTCCACTAGCACCGGGGAGCTGTTTTTT. It encodes CASSSTSTGELFF. V and J are TRBV5-1 and TRBJ2-2; weak D call: TRBD2 (5 bases). Germline V lookup: CDR1 SGHRS, CDR2 YFSETQ. V was cut by 3 bases and J by 4 bases, with 7 bases left in between. The CDR3 is 13 residues long.